This T cell receptor beta chain was identified in a study of blood T cell repertoires in COVID-19. Study-level information: Specimens from acute and convalescent COVID-19 originated in the United States, Italy and Spain. Sample material is recorded as cDNA or gDNA derived from T cells, B-cell-depleted T cells, or PBMCs.

The CDR3 loop spans 15 amino acids. Germline V gene sequence: CDR1 MNHNS, CDR2 SASEGT. Trimming cost V 2 bases and J 4 bases, with 15 bases left between them. Original methodology: By means of reference gene primer amplification, nucleated cell counts were estimated. Clones were read by immunoSEQ multiplex PCR, and TCRdb kept only the in-frame ones, dropping some. V, J and clone size were drawn from that table, and D and trimming were deduced from the DNA. The table has about 240,000 clones, around 81% seen once; the top ten hold around 6.8%. The chain links TRBV6-1 to TRBJ2-7, with D perhaps TRBD2 (6 bases). Sequenced: peripheral blood. This TCR derives from a woman aged 60 to 75 with active or convalescent COVID-19. CDR3 coding DNA: TGTGCCAGCAGTGAAACGGGACTGGGAATTTACGAGCAGTACGTC. Amino acid sequence: CASSETGLGIYEQYV.